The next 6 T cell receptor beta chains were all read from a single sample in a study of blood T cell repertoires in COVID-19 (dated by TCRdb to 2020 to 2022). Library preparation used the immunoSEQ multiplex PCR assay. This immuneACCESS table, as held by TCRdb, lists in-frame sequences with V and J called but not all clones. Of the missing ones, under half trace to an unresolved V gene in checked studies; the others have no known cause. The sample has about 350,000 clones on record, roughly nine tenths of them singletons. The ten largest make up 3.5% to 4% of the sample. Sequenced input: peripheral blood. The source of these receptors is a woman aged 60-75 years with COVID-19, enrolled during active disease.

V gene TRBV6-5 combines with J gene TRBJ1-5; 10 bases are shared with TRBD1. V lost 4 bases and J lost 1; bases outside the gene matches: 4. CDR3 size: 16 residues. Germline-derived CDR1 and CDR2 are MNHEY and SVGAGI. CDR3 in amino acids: CASSSWTGGSNQPQHF. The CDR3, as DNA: TGTGCCAGCAGTTCCTGGACAGGGGGGAGCAATCAGCCCCAGCATTTT.

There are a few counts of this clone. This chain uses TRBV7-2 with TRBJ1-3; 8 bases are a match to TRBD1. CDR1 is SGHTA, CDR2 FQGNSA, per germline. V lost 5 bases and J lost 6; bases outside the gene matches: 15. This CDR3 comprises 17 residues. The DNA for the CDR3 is TGTGCCAGCAGCCCTAGGGGAGGCAGGGGGCCTTTAAACACCATATATTTT. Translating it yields CASSPRGGRGPLNTIYF. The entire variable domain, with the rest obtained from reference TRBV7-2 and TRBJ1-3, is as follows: GAGVSQSPSNKVTEKGKDVELRCDPISGHTALYWYRQSLGQGLEFLIYFQGNSAPDKSGLPSDRFSAERTGGSVSTLTIQRTQQEDSAVYLCASSPRGGRGPLNTIYFGEGSWLTVV.

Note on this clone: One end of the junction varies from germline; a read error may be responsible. CDR3 region: CASSFTQAGASHEQYF. The CDR3 nucleotides read TGTGCCAGCAGCTTTACGCAGGCAGGGGCCTCCCACGAGCAGTACTTC. The chain employs TRBV5-6 and TRBJ2-7, with D possibly being TRBD1 (6 bases). Germline CDR1 is SGHDT and CDR2 is YYEEEE. The CDR3 totals 16 residues.

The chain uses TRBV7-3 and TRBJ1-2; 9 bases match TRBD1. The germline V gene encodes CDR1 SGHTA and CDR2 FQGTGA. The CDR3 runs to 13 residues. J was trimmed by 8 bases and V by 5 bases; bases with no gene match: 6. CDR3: CASSQRQGGGYTF. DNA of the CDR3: TGTGCCAGCAGCCAGAGACAGGGGGGAGGCTACACCTTC.

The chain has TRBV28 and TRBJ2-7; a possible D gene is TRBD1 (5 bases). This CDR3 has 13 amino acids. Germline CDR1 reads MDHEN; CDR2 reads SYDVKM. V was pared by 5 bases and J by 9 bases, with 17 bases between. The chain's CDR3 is CASSTPPRGVQYF. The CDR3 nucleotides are TGTGCCAGCAGTACTCCCCCAAGGGGTGTGCAGTACTTC.

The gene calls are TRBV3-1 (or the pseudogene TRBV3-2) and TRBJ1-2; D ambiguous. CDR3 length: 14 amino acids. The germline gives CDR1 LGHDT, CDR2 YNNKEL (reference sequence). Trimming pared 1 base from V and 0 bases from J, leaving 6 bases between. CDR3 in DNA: TGTGCCAGCAGCCAAGTCCCCGCTAACTATGGCTACACCTTC. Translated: CASSQVPANYGYTF.